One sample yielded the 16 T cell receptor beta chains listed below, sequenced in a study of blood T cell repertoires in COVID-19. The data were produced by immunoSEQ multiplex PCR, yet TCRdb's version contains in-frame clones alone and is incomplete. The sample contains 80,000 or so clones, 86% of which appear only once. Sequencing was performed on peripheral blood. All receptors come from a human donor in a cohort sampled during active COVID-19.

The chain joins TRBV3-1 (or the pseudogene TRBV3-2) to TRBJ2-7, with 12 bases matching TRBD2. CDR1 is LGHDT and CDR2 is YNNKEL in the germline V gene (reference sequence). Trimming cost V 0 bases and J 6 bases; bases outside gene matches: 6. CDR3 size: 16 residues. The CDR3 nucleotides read TGTGCCAGCAGCCAAGATCTAGCGGGAGGGCCCGTCGAGCAGTACTTC. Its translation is CASSQDLAGGPVEQYF.

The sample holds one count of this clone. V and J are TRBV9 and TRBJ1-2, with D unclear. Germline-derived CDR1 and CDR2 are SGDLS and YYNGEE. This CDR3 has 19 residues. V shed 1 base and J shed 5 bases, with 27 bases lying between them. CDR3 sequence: CASSVPPVGPPTWTYGYTF. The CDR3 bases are TGTGCCAGCAGCGTACCCCCGGTCGGACCGCCAACATGGACTTATGGCTACACCTTC.

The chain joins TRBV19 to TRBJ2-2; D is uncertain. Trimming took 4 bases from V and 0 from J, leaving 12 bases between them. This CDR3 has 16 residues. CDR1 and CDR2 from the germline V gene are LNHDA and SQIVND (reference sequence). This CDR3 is CASSSRHPPNTGELFF. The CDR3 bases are TGTGCCAGTAGTAGTAGACACCCCCCGAACACCGGGGAGCTGTTTTTT.

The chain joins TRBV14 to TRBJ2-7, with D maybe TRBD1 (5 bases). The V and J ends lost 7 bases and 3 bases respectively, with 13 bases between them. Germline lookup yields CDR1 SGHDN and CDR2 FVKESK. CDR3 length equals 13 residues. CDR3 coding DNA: TGTGCCAGCAACCGCAGGCAGGGCTACGAGCAGTACTTC. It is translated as CASNRRQGYEQYF.

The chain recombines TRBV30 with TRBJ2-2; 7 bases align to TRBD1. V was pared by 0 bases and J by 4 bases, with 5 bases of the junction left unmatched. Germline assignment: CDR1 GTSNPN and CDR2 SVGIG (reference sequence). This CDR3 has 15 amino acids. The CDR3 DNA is TGTGCCTGGAGTGTAATTGCAGGGGGCACCGGGGAGCTGTTTTTT. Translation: CAWSVIAGGTGELFF.

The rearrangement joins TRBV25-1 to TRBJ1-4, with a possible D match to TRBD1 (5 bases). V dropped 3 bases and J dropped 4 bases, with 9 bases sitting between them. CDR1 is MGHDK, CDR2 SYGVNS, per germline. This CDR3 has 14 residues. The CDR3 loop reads CASSDDSYNEKLFF. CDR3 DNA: TGTGCCAGCAGTGATGACAGCTATAATGAAAAACTGTTTTTT. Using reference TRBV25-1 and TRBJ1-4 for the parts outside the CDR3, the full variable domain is EADIYQTPRYLVIGTGKKITLECSQTMGHDKMYWYQQDPGMELHLIHYSYGVNSTEKGDLSSESTVSRIRTEHFPLTLESARPSHTSQYLCASSDDSYNEKLFFGSGTQLSVL.

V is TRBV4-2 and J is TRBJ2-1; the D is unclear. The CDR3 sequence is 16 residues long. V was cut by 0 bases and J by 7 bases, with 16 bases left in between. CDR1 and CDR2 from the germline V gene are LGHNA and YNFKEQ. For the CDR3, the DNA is TGTGCCAGCAGCCAAGATTTTTCTGGCGGCCCTAATGAGCAGTTCTTC. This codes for CASSQDFSGGPNEQFF.

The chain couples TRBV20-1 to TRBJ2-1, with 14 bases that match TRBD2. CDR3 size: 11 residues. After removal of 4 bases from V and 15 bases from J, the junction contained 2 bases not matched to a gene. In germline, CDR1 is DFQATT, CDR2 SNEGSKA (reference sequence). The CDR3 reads CSATGLAGGFF. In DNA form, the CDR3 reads TGCAGTGCTACCGGACTAGCGGGGGGGTTCTTC.

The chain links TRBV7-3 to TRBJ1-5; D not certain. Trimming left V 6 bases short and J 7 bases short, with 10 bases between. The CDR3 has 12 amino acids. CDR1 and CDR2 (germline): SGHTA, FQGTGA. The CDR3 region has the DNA TGTGCCAGCAGTTGCCGGGAGCAGCCCCAGCATTTT. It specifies CASSCREQPQHF.

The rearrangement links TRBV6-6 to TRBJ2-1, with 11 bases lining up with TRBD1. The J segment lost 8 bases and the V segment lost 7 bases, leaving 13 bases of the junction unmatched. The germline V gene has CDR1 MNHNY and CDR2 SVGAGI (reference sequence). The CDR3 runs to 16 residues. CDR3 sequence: CASTLPGQGASDEQFF. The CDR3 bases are TGTGCCAGCACTTTACCCGGACAGGGGGCGTCTGATGAGCAGTTCTTC.

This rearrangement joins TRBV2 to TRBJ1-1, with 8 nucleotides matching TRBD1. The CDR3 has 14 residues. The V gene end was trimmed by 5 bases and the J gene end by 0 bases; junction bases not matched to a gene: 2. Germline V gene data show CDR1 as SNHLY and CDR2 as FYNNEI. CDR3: CASSSGGLNTEAFF. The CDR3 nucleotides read TGTGCCAGCAGTTCAGGGGGCCTGAACACTGAAGCTTTCTTT.

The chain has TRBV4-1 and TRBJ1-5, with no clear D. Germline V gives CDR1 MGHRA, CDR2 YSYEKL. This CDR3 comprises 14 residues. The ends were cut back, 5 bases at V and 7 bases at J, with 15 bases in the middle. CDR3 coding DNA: TGCGCCAGCAGCTACGTCGGGGAGGGACAGCCCCAGCATTTT. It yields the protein CASSYVGEGQPQHF.

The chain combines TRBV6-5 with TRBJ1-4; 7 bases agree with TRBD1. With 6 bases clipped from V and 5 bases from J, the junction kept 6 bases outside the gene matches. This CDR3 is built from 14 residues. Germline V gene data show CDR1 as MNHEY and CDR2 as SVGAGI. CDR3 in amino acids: CASRTGTRNEKLFF. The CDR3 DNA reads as TGTGCCAGCAGGACAGGGACGAGGAATGAAAAACTGTTTTTT.

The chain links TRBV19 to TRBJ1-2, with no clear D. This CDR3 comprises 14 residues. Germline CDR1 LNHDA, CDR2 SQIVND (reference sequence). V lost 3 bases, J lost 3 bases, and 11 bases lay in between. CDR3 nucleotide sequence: TGTGCCAGTAGTATGGACGGGGAGTACTATGGCTACACCTTC. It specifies CASSMDGEYYGYTF. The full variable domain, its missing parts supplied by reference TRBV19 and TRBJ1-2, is DGGITQSPKYLFRKEGQNVTLSCEQNLNHDAMYWYRQDPGQGLRLIYYSQIVNDFQKGDIAEGYSVSREKKESFPLTVTSAQKNPTAFYLCASSMDGEYYGYTFGSGTRLTVV.

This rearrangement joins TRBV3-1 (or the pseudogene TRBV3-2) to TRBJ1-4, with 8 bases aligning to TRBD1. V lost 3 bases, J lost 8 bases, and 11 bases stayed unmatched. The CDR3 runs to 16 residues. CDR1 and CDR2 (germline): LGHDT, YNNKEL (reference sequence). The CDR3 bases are TGTGCCAGCAGCCAGAATCGACAGGGGCGAGGCGAAAAACTGTTTTTT. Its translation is CASSQNRQGRGEKLFF.

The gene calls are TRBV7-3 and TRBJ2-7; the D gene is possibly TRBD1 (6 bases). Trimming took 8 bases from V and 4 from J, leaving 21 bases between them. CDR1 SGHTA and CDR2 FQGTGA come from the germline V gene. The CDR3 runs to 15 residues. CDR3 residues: CASPRQDSRYYEQYF. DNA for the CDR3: TGTGCCAGCCCCCGACAGGACAGCAGATATTACGAGCAGTACTTC.